This section outlines one TCR beta chain sequence together with its context. The antigen is unknown. CDR1 and CDR2 (germline): LNHNV, YYDKDF (reference sequence). With 0 bases removed from V and 10 bases from J, the gap between germline ends came to 14 bases. The length of the CDR3 is 14 residues. This sample is drawn from a study of T-cell memory formation after mild COVID-19. Study observations and caveats: Most CD4+ clones that shrank were in CM and EM, while CD8+ ones turned up in EMRA. Among clones contracting day 15 to 85, CD4/CD8 was balanced, whereas later expanders leaned CD4+.

One entry per CDR3 protein, called by TCRdb with MiXCR from the 5' RACE reads. The data show hundreds of thousands of distinct CDR3 sequences, with about a fifth seen just once and about 8.2% held by the top ten. The chain uses TRBV15 and TRBJ2-3, with D unresolved. The specimen was PBMCs or a T cell subset sorted from them (not recorded which). The origin of this receptor is an adult woman who had mild COVID-19 (a few samples of this study predate the infection). Cell type and time point are not known. Written as DNA, the CDR3 is TGTGCCACCAGCAGAGATCTCAAGCCTCACCCGCAGTATTTT. Its protein product is CATSRDLKPHPQYF.